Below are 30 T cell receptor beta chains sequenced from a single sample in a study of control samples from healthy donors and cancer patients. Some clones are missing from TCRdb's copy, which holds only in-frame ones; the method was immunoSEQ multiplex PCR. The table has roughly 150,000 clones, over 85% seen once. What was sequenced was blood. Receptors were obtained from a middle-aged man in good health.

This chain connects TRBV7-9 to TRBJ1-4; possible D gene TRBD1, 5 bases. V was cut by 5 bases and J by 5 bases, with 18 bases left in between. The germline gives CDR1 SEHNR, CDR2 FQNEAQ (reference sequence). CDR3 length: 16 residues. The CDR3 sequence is CASSSGTSSGNEKLFF. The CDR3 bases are TGTGCCAGCAGCAGCGGGACCTCATCTGGGAATGAAAAACTGTTTTTT. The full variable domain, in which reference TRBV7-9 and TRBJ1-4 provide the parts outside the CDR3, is DTGVSQNPRHKITKRGQNVTFRCDPISEHNRLYWYRQTLGQGPEFLTYFQNEAQLEKSRLLSDRFSAERPKGSFSTLEIQRTEQGDSAMYLCASSSGTSSGNEKLFFGSGTQLSVL.

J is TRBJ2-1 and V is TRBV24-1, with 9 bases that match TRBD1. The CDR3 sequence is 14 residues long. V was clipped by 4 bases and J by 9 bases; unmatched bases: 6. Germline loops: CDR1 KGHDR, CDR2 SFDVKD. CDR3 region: CATSDPGTGFEQFF. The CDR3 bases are TGTGCCACCAGTGACCCCGGGACAGGGTTTGAGCAGTTCTTC.

The CDR3 DNA follows: TGTGCCACCAGCAGGGGACGGGAGAACACTGAAGCTTTCTTT. Amino acid sequence: CATSRGRENTEAFF. The rearrangement uses TRBV15 and TRBJ1-1; possibly TRBD1 for D (5 bases). Trimming took 3 bases from V and 1 from J, leaving 9 bases between them. Germline CDR1 is LNHNV and CDR2 is YYDKDF (reference sequence). The CDR3 is made up of 14 amino acids.

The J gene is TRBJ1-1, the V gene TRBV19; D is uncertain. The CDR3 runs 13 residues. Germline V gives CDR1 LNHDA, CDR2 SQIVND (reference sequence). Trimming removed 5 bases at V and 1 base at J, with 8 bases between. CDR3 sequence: CASSQETNTEAFF. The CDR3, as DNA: TGTGCCAGTAGTCAGGAGACGAACACTGAAGCTTTCTTT.

The CDR3 nucleotides read TGTGCCATCAGTGAAAGGACCGGGGAGCTGTTTTTT. Translating gives CAISERTGELFF. The chain employs TRBV10-3 and TRBJ2-2; D gene ambiguous. The CDR3 runs to 12 residues. Germline V lookup: CDR1 ENHRY, CDR2 SYGVKD. V was trimmed by 3 bases and J by 5 bases, leaving 4 bases between them.

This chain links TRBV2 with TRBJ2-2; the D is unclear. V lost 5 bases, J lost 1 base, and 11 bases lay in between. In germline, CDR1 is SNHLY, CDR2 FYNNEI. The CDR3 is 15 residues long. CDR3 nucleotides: TGTGCCAGCAGTAGGGAAAACCAGAACACCGGGGAGCTGTTTTTT. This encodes CASSRENQNTGELFF.

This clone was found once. This CDR3 is CTSSQDKGSLRDNSPLHF. CDR3 in DNA: TGCACCAGCAGCCAAGATAAGGGAAGTCTGCGGGATAATTCACCCCTCCACTTT. The V gene is TRBV1, the J gene TRBJ1-6. TRBV1 is assigned pseudogene status. The CDR3 is made up of 18 amino acids.

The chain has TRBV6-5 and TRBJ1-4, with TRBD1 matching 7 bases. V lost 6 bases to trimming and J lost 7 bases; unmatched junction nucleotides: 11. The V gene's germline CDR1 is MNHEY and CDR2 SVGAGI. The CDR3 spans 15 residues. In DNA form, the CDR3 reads TGTGCCAGCAGACGAAAGTCACAGGGGATTGAAAAACTGTTTTTT. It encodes CASRRKSQGIEKLFF.

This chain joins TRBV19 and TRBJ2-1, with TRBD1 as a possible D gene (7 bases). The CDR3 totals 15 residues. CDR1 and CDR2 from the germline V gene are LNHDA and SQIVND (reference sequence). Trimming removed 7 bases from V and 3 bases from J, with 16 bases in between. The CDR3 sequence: CASKKGRGDYNEQFF. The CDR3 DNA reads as TGTGCCAGTAAGAAGGGCAGGGGGGACTACAATGAGCAGTTCTTC.

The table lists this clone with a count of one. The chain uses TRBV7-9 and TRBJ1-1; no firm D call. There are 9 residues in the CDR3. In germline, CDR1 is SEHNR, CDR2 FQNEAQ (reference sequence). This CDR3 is CVVVPEAFF. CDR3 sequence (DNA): TGTGTTGTGGTCCCTGAAGCTTTCTTT.

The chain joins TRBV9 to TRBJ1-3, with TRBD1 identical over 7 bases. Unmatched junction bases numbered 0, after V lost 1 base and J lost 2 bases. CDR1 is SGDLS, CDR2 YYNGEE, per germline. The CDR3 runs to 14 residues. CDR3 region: CASSVQGAGNTIYF. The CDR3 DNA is TGTGCCAGCAGCGTACAGGGGGCTGGAAACACCATATATTTT.

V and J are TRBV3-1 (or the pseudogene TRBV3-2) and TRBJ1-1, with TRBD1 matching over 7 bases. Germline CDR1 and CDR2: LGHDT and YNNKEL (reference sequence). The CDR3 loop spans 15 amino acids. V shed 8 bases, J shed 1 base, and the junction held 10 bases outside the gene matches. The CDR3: CASLGGGGKNTEAFF. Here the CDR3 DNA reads TGTGCCAGCCTTGGAGGGGGCGGGAAGAACACTGAAGCTTTCTTT.

The CDR3 here is CASGLGLAEAYNEQFF. CDR3 bases: TGTGCTAGTGGTTTGGGACTAGCGGAAGCCTACAATGAGCAGTTCTTC. The chain employs TRBV12-5 and TRBJ2-1, with 9 bases fitting TRBD2. This CDR3 has 16 residues. With 1 base clipped from V and 2 bases from J, the junction kept 3 bases outside the gene matches. CDR1 and CDR2 (germline): LGHNT, FRNRAP.

CDR3 nucleotides: TGTGCCAGCAGTCACAGCTACGAGCAGTACTTC. This sequence encodes CASSHSYEQYF. The rearrangement joins TRBV6-6 to TRBJ2-7; D gene unclear. This CDR3 comprises 11 residues. V lost 5 bases and J lost 3, with 5 bases in between. Germline CDR1 MNHNY, CDR2 SVGAGI (reference sequence).

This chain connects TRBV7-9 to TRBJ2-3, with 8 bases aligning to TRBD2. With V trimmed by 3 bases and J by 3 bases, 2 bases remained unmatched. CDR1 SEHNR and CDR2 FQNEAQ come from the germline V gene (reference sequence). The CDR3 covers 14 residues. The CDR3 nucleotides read TGTGCCAGCAGCTTCAGCGGGAGTACAGATACGCAGTATTTT. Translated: CASSFSGSTDTQYF.

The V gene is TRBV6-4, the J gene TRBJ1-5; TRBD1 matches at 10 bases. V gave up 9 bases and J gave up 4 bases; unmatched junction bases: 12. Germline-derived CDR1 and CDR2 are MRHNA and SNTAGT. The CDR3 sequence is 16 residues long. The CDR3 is CARPFRDRGLNQPQHF. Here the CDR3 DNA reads TGTGCCAGACCTTTCCGGGACAGGGGTCTTAATCAGCCCCAGCATTTT.

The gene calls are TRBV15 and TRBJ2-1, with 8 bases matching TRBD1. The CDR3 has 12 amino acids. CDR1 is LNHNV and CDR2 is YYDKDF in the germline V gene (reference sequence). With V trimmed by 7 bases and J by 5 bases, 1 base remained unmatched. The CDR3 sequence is CATNRGNNEQFF. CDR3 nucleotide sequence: TGTGCCACCAACAGGGGGAACAATGAGCAGTTCTTC. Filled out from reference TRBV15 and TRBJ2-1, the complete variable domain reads DAMVIQNPRYQVTQFGKPVTLSCSQTLNHNVMYWYQQKSSQAPKLLFHYYDKDFNNEADTPDNFQSRRPNTSFCFLDIRSPGLGDTAMYLCATNRGNNEQFFGPGTRLTVL.

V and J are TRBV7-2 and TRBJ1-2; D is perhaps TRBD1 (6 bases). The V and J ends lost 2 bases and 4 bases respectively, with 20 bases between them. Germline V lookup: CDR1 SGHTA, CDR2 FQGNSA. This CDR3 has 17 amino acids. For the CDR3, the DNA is TGTGCCAGCAGCTTATCGGGCACAGGGAAGAAGGGCTATGGCTACACCTTC. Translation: CASSLSGTGKKGYGYTF.

This CDR3 is CASSQDRGNSPLHF. The CDR3 region has the DNA TGTGCCAGCAGCCAGGACAGGGGGAATTCACCCCTCCACTTT. The chain links TRBV6-2 or TRBV6-3 to TRBJ1-6; 10 bases map to TRBD1. Looked up from germline, CDR1 is MNHEY and CDR2 is SVGEGT. The CDR3 consists of 14 residues. V trimming: 6 bases; J trimming: 7 bases; junction bases outside the gene matches: 3.

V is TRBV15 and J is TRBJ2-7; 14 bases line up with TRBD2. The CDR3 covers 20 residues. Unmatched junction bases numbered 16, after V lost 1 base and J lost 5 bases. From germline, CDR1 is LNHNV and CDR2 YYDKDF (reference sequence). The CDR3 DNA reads TGTGCCACCAGCAGAGCGGACGGGGCAGGCCGACTAGCGGGAGGGCACGAGCAGTACTTC. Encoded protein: CATSRADGAGRLAGGHEQYF.

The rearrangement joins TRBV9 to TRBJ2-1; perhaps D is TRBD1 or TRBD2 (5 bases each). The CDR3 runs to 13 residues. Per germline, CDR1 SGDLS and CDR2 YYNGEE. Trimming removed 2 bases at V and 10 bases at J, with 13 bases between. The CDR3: CASSVFGTKEQFF. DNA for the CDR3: TGTGCCAGCAGCGTGTTCGGGACGAAAGAGCAGTTCTTC.

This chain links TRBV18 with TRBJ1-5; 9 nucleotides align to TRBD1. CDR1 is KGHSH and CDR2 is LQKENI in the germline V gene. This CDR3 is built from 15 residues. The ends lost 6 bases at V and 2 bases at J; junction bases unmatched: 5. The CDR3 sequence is CASSLTGGGNQPQHF. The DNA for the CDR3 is TGTGCCAGCTCCCTCACAGGGGGCGGCAATCAGCCCCAGCATTTT.

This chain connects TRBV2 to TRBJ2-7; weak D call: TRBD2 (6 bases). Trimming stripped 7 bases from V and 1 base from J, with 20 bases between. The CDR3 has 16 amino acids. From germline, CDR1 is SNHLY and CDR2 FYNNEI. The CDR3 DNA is TGTGCCAGCAAACGGCTCCCCCTAAGCGGGTCCTACGAGCAGTACTTC. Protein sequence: CASKRLPLSGSYEQYF.

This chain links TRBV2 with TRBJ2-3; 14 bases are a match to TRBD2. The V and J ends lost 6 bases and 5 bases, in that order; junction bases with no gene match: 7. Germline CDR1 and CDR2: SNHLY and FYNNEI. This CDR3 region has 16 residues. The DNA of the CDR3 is TGTGCCAGCAGCCCCGGGACTAGCGGGAGAAAAGATACGCAGTATTTT. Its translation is CASSPGTSGRKDTQYF. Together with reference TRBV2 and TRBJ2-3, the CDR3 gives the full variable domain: EPEVTQTPSHQVTQMGQEVILRCVPISNHLYFYWYRQILGQKVEFLVSFYNNEISEKSEIFDDQFSVERPDGSNFTLKIRSTKLEDSAMYFCASSPGTSGRKDTQYFGPGTRLTVL.

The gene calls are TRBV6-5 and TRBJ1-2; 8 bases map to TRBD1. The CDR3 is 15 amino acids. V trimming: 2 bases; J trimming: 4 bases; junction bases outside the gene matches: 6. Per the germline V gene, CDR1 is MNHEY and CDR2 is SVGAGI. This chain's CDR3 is CASSYGQGKGYGYTF. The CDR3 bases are TGTGCCAGCAGTTACGGACAGGGAAAAGGCTATGGCTACACCTTC.

The CDR3 region is CASRPDRTFYEQYF. The CDR3 region has the DNA TGTGCCAGCAGGCCGGACAGAACTTTTTACGAGCAGTACTTC. The V call is TRBV5-4, the J call TRBJ2-7, with D possibly being TRBD1 (6 bases). CDR1 and CDR2 from the germline V gene are SGHNT and YYREEE (reference sequence). V shed 5 bases and J shed 4 bases, with 16 bases lying between them. The CDR3 is made up of 14 amino acids.

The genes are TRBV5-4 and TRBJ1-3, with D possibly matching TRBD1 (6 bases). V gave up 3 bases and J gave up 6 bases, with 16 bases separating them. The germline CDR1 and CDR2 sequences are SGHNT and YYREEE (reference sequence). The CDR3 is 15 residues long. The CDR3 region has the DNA TGTGCCAGCAGCTCATCCTGGACAGTGCAAAACACCATATATTTT. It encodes CASSSSWTVQNTIYF.

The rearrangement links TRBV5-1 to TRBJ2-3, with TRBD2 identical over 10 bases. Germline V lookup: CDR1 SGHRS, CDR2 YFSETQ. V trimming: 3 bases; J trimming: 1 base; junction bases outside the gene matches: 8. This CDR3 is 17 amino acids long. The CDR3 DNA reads TGCGCCAGCAGCTCCACCCCTAGCGGGAGCGGCACAGATACGCAGTATTTT. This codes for CASSSTPSGSGTDTQYF.

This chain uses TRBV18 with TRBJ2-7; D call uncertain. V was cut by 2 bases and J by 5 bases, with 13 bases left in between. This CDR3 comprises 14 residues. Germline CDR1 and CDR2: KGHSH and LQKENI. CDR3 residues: CASSPVGGDDEQYF. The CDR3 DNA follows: TGTGCCAGCTCACCAGTGGGTGGCGATGACGAGCAGTACTTC. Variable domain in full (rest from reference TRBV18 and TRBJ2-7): NAGVMQNPRHLVRRRGQEARLRCSPMKGHSHVYWYRQLPEEGLKFMVYLQKENIIDESGMPKERFSAEFPKEGPSILRIQQVVRGDSAAYFCASSPVGGDDEQYFGPGTRLTVT.

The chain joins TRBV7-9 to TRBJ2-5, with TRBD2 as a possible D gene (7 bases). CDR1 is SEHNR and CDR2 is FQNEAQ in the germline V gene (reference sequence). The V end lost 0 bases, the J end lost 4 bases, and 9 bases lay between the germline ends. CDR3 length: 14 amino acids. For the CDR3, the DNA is TGTGCCAGCAGCTTAGCGAGGGGGGGAGAGACCCAGTACTTC. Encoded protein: CASSLARGGETQYF. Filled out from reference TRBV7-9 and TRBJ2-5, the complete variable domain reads DTGVSQNPRHKITKRGQNVTFRCDPISEHNRLYWYRQTLGQGPEFLTYFQNEAQLEKSRLLSDRFSAERPKGSFSTLEIQRTEQGDSAMYLCASSLARGGETQYFGPGTRLLVL.